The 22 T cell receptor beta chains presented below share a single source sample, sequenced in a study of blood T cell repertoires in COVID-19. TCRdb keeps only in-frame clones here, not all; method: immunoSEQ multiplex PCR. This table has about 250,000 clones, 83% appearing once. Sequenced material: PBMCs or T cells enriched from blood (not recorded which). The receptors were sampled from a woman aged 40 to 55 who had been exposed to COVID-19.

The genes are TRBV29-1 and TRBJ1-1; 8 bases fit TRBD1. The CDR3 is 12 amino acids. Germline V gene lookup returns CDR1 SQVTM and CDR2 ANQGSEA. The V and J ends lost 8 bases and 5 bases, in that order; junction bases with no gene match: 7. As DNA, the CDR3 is TGCAGCATCCGACAGGGGAGTACTGAAGCTTTCTTT. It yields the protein CSIRQGSTEAFF.

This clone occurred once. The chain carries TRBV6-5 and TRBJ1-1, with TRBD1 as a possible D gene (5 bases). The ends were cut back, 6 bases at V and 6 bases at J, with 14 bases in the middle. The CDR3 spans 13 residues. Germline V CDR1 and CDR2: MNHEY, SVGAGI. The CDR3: CASRSPTTAEAFF. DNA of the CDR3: TGTGCCAGCAGGTCCCCAACGACAGCTGAAGCTTTCTTT.

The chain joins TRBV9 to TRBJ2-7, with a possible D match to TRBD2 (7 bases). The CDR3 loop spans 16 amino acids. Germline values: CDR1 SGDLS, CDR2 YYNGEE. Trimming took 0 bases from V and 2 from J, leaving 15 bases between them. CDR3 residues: CASSVDSGGTPYEQYF. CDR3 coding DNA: TGTGCCAGCAGCGTAGATTCCGGGGGGACACCCTACGAGCAGTACTTC.

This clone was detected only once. The chain's CDR3 is CASSRPGVVETQYF. CDR3 nucleotide sequence: TGTGCCAGCAGTCGGCCGGGTGTGGTAGAGACCCAGTACTTC. The chain joins TRBV2 to TRBJ2-5; the D is unclear. The CDR3 covers 14 residues. Per the germline V gene, CDR1 is SNHLY and CDR2 is FYNNEI. V gave up 5 bases and J gave up 4 bases, with 14 bases separating them.

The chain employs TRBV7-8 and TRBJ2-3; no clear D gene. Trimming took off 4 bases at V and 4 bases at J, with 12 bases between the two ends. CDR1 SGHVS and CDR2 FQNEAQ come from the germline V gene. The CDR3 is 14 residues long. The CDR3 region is CASSSYLESDTQYF. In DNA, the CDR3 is TGTGCCAGCAGCTCGTACCTAGAGTCAGATACGCAGTATTTT.

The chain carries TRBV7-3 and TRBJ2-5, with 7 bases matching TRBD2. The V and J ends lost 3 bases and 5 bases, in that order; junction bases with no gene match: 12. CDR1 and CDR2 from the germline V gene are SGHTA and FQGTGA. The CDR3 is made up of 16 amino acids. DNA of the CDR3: TGTGCCAGCAGCTTGTCCCCTCCGGACGGGGGGGAGACCCAGTACTTC. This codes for CASSLSPPDGGETQYF.

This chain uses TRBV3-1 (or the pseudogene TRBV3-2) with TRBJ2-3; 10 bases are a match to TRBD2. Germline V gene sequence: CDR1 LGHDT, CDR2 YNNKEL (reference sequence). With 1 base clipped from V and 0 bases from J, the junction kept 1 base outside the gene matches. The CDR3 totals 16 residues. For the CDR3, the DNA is TGTGCCAGCAGCCAAGCAGCGGGGGGGAGCACAGATACGCAGTATTTT. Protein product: CASSQAAGGSTDTQYF.

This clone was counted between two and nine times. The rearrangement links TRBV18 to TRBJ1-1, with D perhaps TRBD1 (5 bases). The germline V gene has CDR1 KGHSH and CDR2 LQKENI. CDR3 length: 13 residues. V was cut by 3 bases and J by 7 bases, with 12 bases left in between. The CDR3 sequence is CASSPLTDGEAFF. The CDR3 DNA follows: TGTGCCAGCTCACCCCTGACAGACGGTGAAGCTTTCTTT.

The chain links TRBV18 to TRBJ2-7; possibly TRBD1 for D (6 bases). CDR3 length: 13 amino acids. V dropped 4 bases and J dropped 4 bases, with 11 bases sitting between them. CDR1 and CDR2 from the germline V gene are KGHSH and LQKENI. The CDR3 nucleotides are TGTGCCAGCTCACTTCAGGACAGTTACGAGCAGTACTTC. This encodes CASSLQDSYEQYF.

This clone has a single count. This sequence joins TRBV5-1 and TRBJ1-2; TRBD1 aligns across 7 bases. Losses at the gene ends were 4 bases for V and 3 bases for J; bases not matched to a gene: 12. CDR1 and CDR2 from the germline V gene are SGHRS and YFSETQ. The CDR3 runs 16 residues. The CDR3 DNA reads TGCGCCAGCAGCGATGTTTTTACAGGGGCGGACTATGGCTACACCTTC. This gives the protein CASSDVFTGADYGYTF. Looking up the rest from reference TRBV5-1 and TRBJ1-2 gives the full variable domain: KAGVTQTPRYLIKTRGQQVTLSCSPISGHRSVSWYQQTPGQGLQFLFEYFSETQRNKGNFPGRFSGRQFSNSRSEMNVSTLELGDSALYLCASSDVFTGADYGYTFGSGTRLTVV.

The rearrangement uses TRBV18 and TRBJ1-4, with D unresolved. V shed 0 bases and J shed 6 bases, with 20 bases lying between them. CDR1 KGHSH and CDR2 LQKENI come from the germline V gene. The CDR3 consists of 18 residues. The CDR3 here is CASSPPNSGGGRDEKLFF. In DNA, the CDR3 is TGTGCCAGCTCACCACCGAATTCCGGCGGAGGGAGGGATGAAAAACTGTTTTTT. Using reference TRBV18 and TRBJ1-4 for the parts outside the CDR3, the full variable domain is NAGVMQNPRHLVRRRGQEARLRCSPMKGHSHVYWYRQLPEEGLKFMVYLQKENIIDESGMPKERFSAEFPKEGPSILRIQQVVRGDSAAYFCASSPPNSGGGRDEKLFFGSGTQLSVL.

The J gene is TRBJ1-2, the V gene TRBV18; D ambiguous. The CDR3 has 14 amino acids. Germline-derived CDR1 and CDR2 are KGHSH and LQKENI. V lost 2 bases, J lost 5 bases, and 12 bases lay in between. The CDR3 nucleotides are TGTGCCAGCTCACCATCGGCGGGAGGGTATGGCTACACCTTC. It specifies CASSPSAGGYGYTF.

The CDR3 coding sequence is TGTGCCAGTAGTATACAAAGACAGTTCAATCAGCCCCAGCATTTT. Translating gives CASSIQRQFNQPQHF. V usage is TRBV19 and J usage is TRBJ1-5, with D tentatively TRBD1 (5 bases). The germline gives CDR1 LNHDA, CDR2 SQIVND (reference sequence). The CDR3 loop spans 15 amino acids. Trimming removed 2 bases from V and 3 bases from J, with 11 bases in between.

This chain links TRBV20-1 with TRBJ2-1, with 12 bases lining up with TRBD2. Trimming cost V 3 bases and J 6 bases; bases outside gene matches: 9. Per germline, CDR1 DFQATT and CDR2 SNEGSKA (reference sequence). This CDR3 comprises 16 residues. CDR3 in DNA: TGCAGTGCTAGTAGGGGGGGACTAGCGGGCGTCAATGAGCAGTTCTTC. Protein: CSASRGGLAGVNEQFF.

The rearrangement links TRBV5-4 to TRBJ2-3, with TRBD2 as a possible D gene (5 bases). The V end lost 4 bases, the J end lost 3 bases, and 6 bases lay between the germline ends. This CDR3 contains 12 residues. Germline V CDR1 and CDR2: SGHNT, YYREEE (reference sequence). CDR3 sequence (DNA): TGTGCCAGCAGCCCGGGGACAGATACGCAGTATTTT. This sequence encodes CASSPGTDTQYF.

DNA of the CDR3: TGTGCCAGCAGCAGGGGGCAGGGGTCTGGAAACACCATATATTTT. It is translated as CASSRGQGSGNTIYF. The J gene is TRBJ1-3, the V gene TRBV7-8; 7 bases align to TRBD1. In germline, CDR1 is SGHVS, CDR2 FQNEAQ. The V segment lost 5 bases and the J segment 1 base; nucleotides outside the gene matches: 5. This CDR3 region has 15 residues.

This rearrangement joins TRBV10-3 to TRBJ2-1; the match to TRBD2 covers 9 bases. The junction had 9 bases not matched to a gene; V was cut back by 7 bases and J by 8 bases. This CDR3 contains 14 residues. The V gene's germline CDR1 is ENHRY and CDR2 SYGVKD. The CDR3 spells CAINGGGGYDEQFF. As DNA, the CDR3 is TGTGCCATCAACGGCGGGGGGGGGTACGATGAGCAGTTCTTC.

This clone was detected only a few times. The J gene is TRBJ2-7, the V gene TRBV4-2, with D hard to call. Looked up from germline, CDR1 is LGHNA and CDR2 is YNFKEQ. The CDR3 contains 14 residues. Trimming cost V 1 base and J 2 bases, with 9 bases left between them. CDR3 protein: CASSQAGSTYEQYF. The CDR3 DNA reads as TGTGCCAGCAGCCAAGCCGGGTCAACCTACGAGCAGTACTTC.

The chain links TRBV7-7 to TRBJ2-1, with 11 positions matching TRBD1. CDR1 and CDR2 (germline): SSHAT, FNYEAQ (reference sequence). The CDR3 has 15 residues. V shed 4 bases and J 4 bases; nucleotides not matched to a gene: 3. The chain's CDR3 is CASSWRDRGYNEQFF. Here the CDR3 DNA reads TGTGCCAGCAGCTGGCGGGACAGGGGGTACAATGAGCAGTTCTTC.

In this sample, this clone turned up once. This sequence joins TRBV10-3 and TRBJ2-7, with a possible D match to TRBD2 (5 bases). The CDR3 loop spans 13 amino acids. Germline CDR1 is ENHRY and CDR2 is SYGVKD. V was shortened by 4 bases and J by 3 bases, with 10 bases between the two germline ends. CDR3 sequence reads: CAISALTSYEQYF. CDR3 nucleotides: TGTGCCATCAGTGCCCTAACTAGCTACGAGCAGTACTTC.

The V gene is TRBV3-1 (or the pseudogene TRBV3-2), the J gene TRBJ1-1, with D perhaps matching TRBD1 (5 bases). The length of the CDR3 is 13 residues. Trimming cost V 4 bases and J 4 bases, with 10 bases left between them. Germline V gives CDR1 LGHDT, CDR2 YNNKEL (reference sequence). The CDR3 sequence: CASSRGGVTEAFF. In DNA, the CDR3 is TGTGCCAGCAGCCGGGGAGGGGTCACTGAAGCTTTCTTT.

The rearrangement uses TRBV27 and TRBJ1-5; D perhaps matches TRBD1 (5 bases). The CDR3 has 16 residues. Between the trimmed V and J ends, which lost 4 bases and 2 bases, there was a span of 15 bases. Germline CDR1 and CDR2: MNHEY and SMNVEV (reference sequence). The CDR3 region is CASSSSGTGGNQPQHF. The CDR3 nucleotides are TGTGCCAGCAGTTCGTCCGGGACGGGAGGCAATCAGCCCCAGCATTTT.